This T cell receptor (beta chain) was obtained from a study of cytotoxic CD8 clonotypes in ibrutinib-treated CLL. Study overall: Partial responders around 24, complete 2; some twelve progressed and roughly 14 stayed in remission by median approximately 64 months. Study-wide findings and caveats: Baseline values of clonality outstripped age-matched healthy donors and followed circulating CD8+ T-cell counts. Rising at ibrutinib response, clonality subsequently fell back toward baseline at progression.

The targeted sequencing depth was 1 in 200,000 to 1 in 1 million T cells. Clones were sequenced by immunoSEQ multiplex PCR, and TCRdb holds only the in-frame ones, with some missing. Here the sample spans over 250,000 clones, around 77% being singletons. This clone has more than one count but fewer than ten. Antigen: not known. CDR1 is SQVTM and CDR2 is ANQGSEA in the germline V gene. This CDR3 region has 12 residues. V gave up 4 bases and J gave up 8 bases; unmatched junction bases: 3. The receptor was derived from a human donor with chronic lymphocytic leukemia. Sequenced material: PBMCs, taken at disease progression, from a patient treated with ibrutinib. The J gene is TRBJ2-4, the V gene TRBV29-1; 9 positions match TRBD1. The CDR3 nucleotides are TGCAGCGTTGCGGACAGGGGAGACATTCAGTACTTC. Translated: CSVADRGDIQYF.